A single sample gave rise to the 16 T cell receptor beta chains below, sequenced in a study of spatial heterogeneity in lung cancer. Study-level findings and limits: Tumor mutation counts were tracked by expanded intratumoral alpha and beta TCR counts.

MiXCR was run by TCRdb on the 5' RACE reads, yielding one entry per CDR3 protein. The table lists roughly 7,000 distinct CDR3 sequences, roughly an eighth of them singletons, with 9.8% in the top ten. Antigens for these TCRs are unknown. Time point of the sample: sample taken at primary tumor resection. Material: lung tumor tissue, obtained at surgery. These receptors all come from a male donor with early-stage non-small cell lung cancer.

There are a few counts of this clonotype. This beta chain turned up in a library designed for alpha chains; as an off-target read, its abundance says little. V usage is TRBV9 and J usage is TRBJ2-5, with D hard to call. CDR3 length: 13 residues. Germline CDR1 is SGDLS and CDR2 is YYNGEE. The V end lost 0 bases, the J end lost 2 bases, and 5 bases lay between the germline ends. The CDR3 region has the DNA TGTGCCAGCAGCGTAGGTCGGCAAGAGACCCAGTACTTC. Its protein product is CASSVGRQETQYF.

This clonotype was seen at least ten times. This beta chain was picked up by a library intended for alpha chains and is off target, so its count carries little meaning. The gene calls are TRBV7-9 and TRBJ1-6; 11 nucleotides align to TRBD1. After removal of 5 bases from V and 8 bases from J, the junction contained 5 bases not matched to a gene. The CDR3 is 15 amino acids. CDR1 SEHNR and CDR2 FQNEAQ come from the germline V gene (reference sequence). The CDR3 bases are TGTGCCAGCAGCCGACTGGGACAGGGGGATTCACCCCTCCACTTT. Amino acid sequence: CASSRLGQGDSPLHF.

In this sample, this clonotype is medium-sized. A library made for alpha chains picked up this beta chain off target, so its size means little. The chain has TRBV20-1 and TRBJ2-1; TRBD2 might be the D (6 bases). The CDR3 loop spans 12 amino acids. V was pared by 1 base and J by 8 bases, with 9 bases between. Germline-derived CDR1 and CDR2 are DFQATT and SNEGSKA (reference sequence). For the CDR3, the DNA is TGCAGTGCTAGAGGGGGGGAATATGAGCAGTTCTTC. Protein sequence: CSARGGEYEQFF.

To note about this clonotype: This beta chain is a stray sequence in a library constructed for alpha chains; its clone size is not meaningful. The chain joins TRBV28 to TRBJ2-7, with 10 bases identical to TRBD1. The CDR3 is made up of 14 amino acids. Germline CDR1 and CDR2: MDHEN and SYDVKM. Losses at the gene ends were 4 bases for V and 3 bases for J; bases not matched to a gene: 3. CDR3 sequence reads: CASSSGTGDYEQYF. CDR3 sequence (DNA): TGTGCCAGCAGTTCTGGGACAGGGGACTACGAGCAGTACTTC.

This clonotype was seen ten or more times. In a library made to pick up alpha chains, this beta chain is a stray read with a size that means little. This chain joins TRBV3-1 and TRBJ1-1, with D maybe TRBD1 (5 bases). The CDR3 runs to 13 residues. Germline CDR1 LGHDT, CDR2 YNNKEL (reference sequence). V gave up 1 base and J gave up 11 bases, with 14 bases separating them. CDR3 nucleotides: TGTGCCAGCAGCCAAGTGGGAGACCGGGGGGCTTTCTTT. Encoded protein: CASSQVGDRGAFF.

This clonotype was observed many times. This beta chain represents an off-target read in a library built for alpha chains; its size is of limited meaning. The gene calls are TRBV12-3 or TRBV12-4 and TRBJ2-7; a weak D match, TRBD2 (6 bases). Trimming pared 8 bases from V and 5 bases from J, leaving 22 bases between. The CDR3 contains 15 residues. The chain's CDR3 is CASQTSTRVHHEQYF. In nucleotides, the CDR3 is TGTGCCAGCCAAACCTCGACTAGGGTTCACCACGAGCAGTACTTC.

This clonotype is categorized as medium-sized (0.01 to 0.1%). In a library made to pick up alpha chains, this beta chain is a stray read with a size that means little. The chain recombines TRBV19 with TRBJ2-1; possibly TRBD1 for D (5 bases). The germline V gene encodes CDR1 LNHDA and CDR2 SQIVND (reference sequence). V lost 5 bases and J lost 4, with 12 bases in between. This CDR3 spans 14 amino acids. The CDR3: CASSADRIYNEQFF. The CDR3 region has the DNA TGTGCCAGTAGTGCTGACAGAATTTACAATGAGCAGTTCTTC.

As concerns this clonotype: In a library made to pick up alpha chains, this beta chain is a stray read with a size that means little. The chain is built from TRBV5-1 and TRBJ2-7, with 7 bases that match TRBD2. Germline CDR1 reads SGHRS; CDR2 reads YFSETQ. V dropped 0 bases and J dropped 3; count of bases not matched to a gene: 3. The CDR3 length is 14 residues. This CDR3 reads CASSLEGGNYEQYF. The CDR3 DNA follows: TGCGCCAGCAGCTTGGAGGGAGGGAACTACGAGCAGTACTTC.

This clonotype was recorded at least ten times. Being off target in a library aimed at alpha chains, this beta chain has a size of little meaning. This chain links TRBV6-5 with TRBJ1-2; perhaps TRBD1 as D (5 bases). In germline, CDR1 is MNHEY, CDR2 SVGAGI. The CDR3 is 15 residues long. The germline V and J ends were trimmed by 2 bases and 7 bases, with 17 bases remaining between them. The CDR3 loop is CASSYQNPRGGGYTF. DNA of the CDR3: TGTGCCAGCAGTTACCAGAACCCCCGGGGGGGTGGCTACACCTTC.

Comments on this clonotype: Found in a library prepared for alpha chains, this beta chain is an off-target read, and its abundance has little meaning. J is TRBJ1-5 and V is TRBV7-2, with a weak D call TRBD1 (6 bases). The CDR3 is 13 amino acids. Germline CDR1 and CDR2: SGHTA and FQGNSA. V was pared by 0 bases and J by 10 bases, with 10 bases between. CDR3: CASSLAGGSPQHF. In DNA, the CDR3 is TGTGCCAGCAGCTTAGCCGGGGGCTCTCCCCAGCATTTT.

In this sample, this clonotype is medium-sized (0.01 to 0.1%). Because this beta chain is a stray read in a library intended to capture alpha chains, its abundance should not be given much weight. The CDR3 here is CSVGPNEKGYTF. CDR3 coding DNA: TGCAGCGTCGGACCCAACGAGAAGGGCTACACCTTC. The chain links TRBV29-1 to TRBJ1-2; the D is unclear. Germline assignment: CDR1 SQVTM and CDR2 ANQGSEA. Trimming shortened V by 6 bases and J by 8 bases, and 16 bases separated the two germline ends. The CDR3 is 12 amino acids.

This clonotype has more than one count but fewer than ten. The size of this beta chain means little, since it is a stray read in a library made for alpha chains. The chain carries TRBV7-9 and TRBJ2-3; D assignment may be TRBD1 or TRBD2 (7 bases each). CDR1 is SEHNR and CDR2 is FQNEAQ in the germline V gene (reference sequence). CDR3 size: 14 residues. V was cut by 5 bases and J by 2 bases, with 11 bases left in between. The chain's CDR3 is CASSPGGVTDTQYF. In nucleotides, the CDR3 is TGTGCCAGCAGCCCAGGGGGGGTCACAGATACGCAGTATTTT.

Within the sample, this clonotype is medium-sized (0.01 to 0.1%). This beta chain is an off-target read within a library intended for alpha chains, so its frequency means little. The chain combines TRBV20-1 with TRBJ2-1, with unresolved D. The CDR3 contains 12 residues. Germline V gene sequence: CDR1 DFQATT, CDR2 SNEGSKA (reference sequence). The V end lost 6 bases, the J end lost 5 bases, and 11 bases lay between the germline ends. CDR3 residues: CSAASLNNEQFF. The CDR3 DNA sequence: TGCAGTGCGGCTTCATTAAACAATGAGCAGTTCTTC.

This clonotype is labeled as medium-sized. The library was built for alpha chains, so this beta chain is an off-target read and its size means little. The CDR3 is CASSLGQGKNEKLFF. CDR3 DNA: TGTGCCAGCAGTTTGGGTCAGGGAAAGAATGAAAAACTGTTTTTT. V and J are TRBV27 and TRBJ1-4; D may be TRBD1 (5 bases). This CDR3 contains 15 residues. V was trimmed by 3 bases and J by 5 bases, leaving 13 bases between them. CDR1 and CDR2 (germline): MNHEY, SMNVEV (reference sequence).

This clonotype has at least ten counts. In a library made to pick up alpha chains, this beta chain is a stray read with a size that means little. The chain combines TRBV24-1 with TRBJ2-7; weak D call: TRBD1 (6 bases). Germline assignment: CDR1 KGHDR and CDR2 SFDVKD. CDR3 length: 12 residues. With 7 bases removed from V and 3 bases from J, the gap between germline ends came to 9 bases. CDR3 region: CATSTDSYEQYF. For the CDR3, the DNA is TGTGCCACCAGCACGGACAGCTACGAGCAGTACTTC.

As concerns this clonotype: This beta chain came through as a stray read in a library set up for alpha chains, and its size says little. This chain links TRBV6-1 with TRBJ1-6; tentative D call: TRBD1 (6 bases). The CDR3 covers 15 residues. The germline V and J ends were trimmed by 2 bases and 10 bases, with 15 bases remaining between them. In germline, CDR1 is MNHNS, CDR2 SASEGT. As DNA, the CDR3 is TGTGCCAGCAGTGAATGGGGGGCTGTTGGGTCACCCCTCCACTTT. Its translation: CASSEWGAVGSPLHF.